The 25 T cell receptor beta chains in this list originate from one sample, sequenced in a study of T cell repertoires in cytomegalovirus infection. Antigens of these TCRs are unknown. TCRdb redid the calling of the reads with MiXCR, one entry per CDR3 protein. Among 900,000 to 950,000 distinct CDR3 sequences listed, roughly a third were seen once. This specimen consisted of cultured CD8+ T cells from PBMCs, obtained from culture after CMV antigen stimulation. These receptors originate from a human donor in good health (CMV status not recorded). Some clones in this sample may be carry-over from other donors' samples.

The V and J genes are TRBV15 and TRBJ2-5; perhaps TRBD1 as D (5 bases). The CDR3 is made up of 16 amino acids. Trimming removed 3 bases at V and 2 bases at J, with 16 bases between. Germline V CDR1 and CDR2: LNHNV, YYDKDF (reference sequence). DNA of the CDR3: TGTGCCACCAGCAGTCCCGGACACGAACCTCAAGAGACCCAGTACTTC. Translating it yields CATSSPGHEPQETQYF.

Ten or more counts support this clonotype. This chain connects TRBV6-5 to TRBJ2-7; tentatively, D is TRBD1 (5 bases). The CDR3 is made up of 15 amino acids. V was cut by 0 bases and J by 1 base, with 10 bases left in between. Germline V gene sequence: CDR1 MNHEY, CDR2 SVGAGI. DNA for the CDR3: TGTGCCAGCAGTTACTCGATCACAGGTTCCTACGAGCAGTACTTC. Protein sequence: CASSYSITGSYEQYF.

The CDR3 region is CASKTGGAFNEQFF. The CDR3 coding sequence is TGTGCCAGCAAAACAGGGGGCGCTTTCAATGAGCAGTTCTTC. The V call is TRBV25-1, the J call TRBJ2-1, with TRBD1 matching 9 bases. The CDR3 covers 14 residues. The germline CDR1 and CDR2 sequences are MGHDK and SYGVNS. The V and J ends lost 7 bases and 6 bases, in that order; junction bases with no gene match: 7.

The J gene is TRBJ1-1, the V gene TRBV6-8, with a possible D match to TRBD1 (5 bases). Germline CDR1 and CDR2: MNHGY and SAAAGT. There are 12 residues in the CDR3. Trimming cost V 9 bases and J 3 bases, with 11 bases left between them. This chain's CDR3 is CASFTGYTEAFF. As DNA, the CDR3 is TGTGCCAGTTTCACAGGCTACACTGAAGCTTTCTTT.

The CDR3 spells CASSLERPTGTEAFF. The CDR3 DNA is TGTGCCAGCAGCTTAGAGCGCCCAACAGGCACTGAAGCTTTCTTT. The V gene is TRBV7-6, the J gene TRBJ1-1; D is possibly TRBD1 (5 bases). V dropped 1 base and J dropped 4 bases, with 13 bases sitting between them. Per the germline V gene, CDR1 is SGHVS and CDR2 is FNYEAQ. This CDR3 comprises 15 residues.

This sequence joins TRBV19 and TRBJ1-6; no definite D call. This CDR3 is built from 16 residues. The germline V gene encodes CDR1 LNHDA and CDR2 SQIVND (reference sequence). The V end lost 3 bases, the J end lost 0 bases, and 9 bases lay between the germline ends. CDR3 sequence: CASSIGGSSYNSPLHF. The CDR3 DNA sequence: TGTGCCAGTAGTATTGGCGGATCCTCCTATAATTCACCCCTCCACTTT.

In its sample, this clonotype was seen a few times. This chain joins TRBV15 and TRBJ2-5; D could derive from TRBD1 or TRBD2 (6 bases each). The V end was cut by 3 bases, the J end by 4 bases, with 15 bases between. There are 15 residues in the CDR3. From germline, CDR1 is LNHNV and CDR2 YYDKDF (reference sequence). The CDR3 loop is CATSSGGGRRETQYF. In DNA form, the CDR3 reads TGTGCCACCAGCAGTGGAGGGGGGAGAAGAGAGACCCAGTACTTC.

In this sample, this clonotype turned up a few times. This chain links TRBV19 with TRBJ1-3; D is unclear. The germline V gene encodes CDR1 LNHDA and CDR2 SQIVND (reference sequence). Trimming removed 3 bases from V and 0 bases from J, with 12 bases in between. This CDR3 has 16 residues. In DNA form, the CDR3 reads TGTGCCAGTAGTATCCCCGGAGACCTCTCTGGAAACACCATATATTTT. Translated: CASSIPGDLSGNTIYF.

The genes are TRBV2 and TRBJ2-5; D possibly matches TRBD1 or TRBD2 (5 bases each). V was pared by 7 bases and J by 2 bases, with 11 bases between. The CDR3 extends over 13 amino acids. Germline V gene lookup returns CDR1 SNHLY and CDR2 FYNNEI. The CDR3 reads CASMGPIQETQYF. The CDR3 DNA reads as TGTGCCAGCATGGGACCGATACAAGAGACCCAGTACTTC.

To note about this clonotype: At one boundary the junction diverges from the germline segment, which might be a read error. The chain couples TRBV4-1 to TRBJ1-1; possible D gene TRBD1, 6 bases. This CDR3 spans 15 amino acids. Germline V gene sequence: CDR1 MGHRA, CDR2 YSYEKL. CDR3 DNA: TGCACCAGCAGCCACGGGGGGCAGGTGAACACTGAAGCTTTCTTT. Translated: CTSSHGGQVNTEAFF.

This clonotype turned up a few times. This rearrangement joins TRBV27 to TRBJ2-1; perhaps TRBD2 as D (7 bases). The CDR3 has 16 residues. Deletions cut 3 bases from V and 4 bases from J, with 16 bases between. Germline-derived CDR1 and CDR2 are MNHEY and SMNVEV (reference sequence). CDR3 residues: CASSFTRGGGYNEQFF. CDR3 bases: TGTGCCAGCAGTTTTACCCGAGGGGGGGGTTACAATGAGCAGTTCTTC.

This clonotype was recorded a few times. The chain employs TRBV12-3 or TRBV12-4 and TRBJ2-7; D not certain. Trimming stripped 2 bases from V and 4 bases from J, with 9 bases between. The CDR3 length is 13 residues. CDR3 amino acids: CASSLSAFYEQYF. DNA of the CDR3: TGTGCCAGCAGTTTATCAGCGTTTTACGAGCAGTACTTC.

V usage is TRBV7-2 and J usage is TRBJ1-2, with D unclear. V was shortened by 8 bases and J by 2 bases, with 12 bases between the two germline ends. This CDR3 has 13 amino acids. Germline V CDR1 and CDR2: SGHTA, FQGNSA. CDR3 in amino acids: CASVDFGNYGYTF. The CDR3, as DNA: TGTGCCAGCGTTGATTTTGGGAACTATGGCTACACCTTC.

The rearrangement uses TRBV6-2 or TRBV6-3 and TRBJ2-1; TRBD1 aligns across 8 bases. Germline V CDR1 and CDR2: MNHEY, SVGEGT. After removal of 6 bases from V and 8 bases from J, the junction contained 3 bases not matched to a gene. This CDR3 comprises 12 residues. The CDR3 bases are TGTGCCAGCAGCCCGGACAGGGATGAGCAGTTCTTC. Translating it yields CASSPDRDEQFF.

The table lists this clonotype with a few counts. One end of the junction varies from germline; a read error may be responsible. V and J are TRBV4-3 and TRBJ2-2; 9 bases agree with TRBD2. CDR3 length: 17 residues. Germline V gene data show CDR1 as LGHNA and CDR2 as YSLEER. CDR3 amino acids: CASSEDPAGGYTGELFF. DNA of the CDR3: TGCGCCAGCAGCGAAGACCCAGCGGGGGGTTACACCGGGGAGCTGTTTTTT.

This sequence joins TRBV12-3 or TRBV12-4 and TRBJ2-3; D is possibly TRBD1 or TRBD2 (5 bases each). Deletions cut 4 bases from V and 1 base from J, with 18 bases between. The CDR3 consists of 17 residues. CDR3 nucleotide sequence: TGTGCCAGCAGTTACCCAAAAGACGGGGCTGGCACAGATACGCAGTATTTT. It translates to CASSYPKDGAGTDTQYF.

A remark on this clonotype: A much more abundant neighbour one base away suggests this may be a read error. This sequence joins TRBV7-2 and TRBJ2-3; TRBD1 is a possible D gene (5 bases). V gave up 5 bases and J gave up 4 bases, with 16 bases separating them. Germline assignment: CDR1 SGHTA and CDR2 FQGNSA. The CDR3 totals 15 residues. CDR3 nucleotides: TGTGCCAGCAGCGTGAGAACAGGCATTTCAGATACGCAGTATTTT. It codes for CASSVRTGISDTQYF.

A few counts support this clonotype. J is TRBJ1-1 and V is TRBV6-1; 7 bases map to TRBD1. The V segment lost 4 bases and the J segment 6 bases; nucleotides outside the gene matches: 8. Germline lookup yields CDR1 MNHNS and CDR2 SASEGT. The CDR3 sequence is 14 residues long. The CDR3 reads CASSVDRVRAEAFF. The DNA of the CDR3 is TGTGCCAGCAGTGTCGACAGGGTAAGGGCTGAAGCTTTCTTT.

This clonotype came up once. This chain links TRBV9 with TRBJ1-2, with no clear D. The germline CDR1 and CDR2 sequences are SGDLS and YYNGEE. The CDR3 totals 15 residues. Trimming removed 6 bases from V and 4 bases from J, with 19 bases in between. As DNA, the CDR3 is TGTGCCAGCACCCAATTAGCAGGAGGACTCTATGGCTACACCTTC. Translating it yields CASTQLAGGLYGYTF.

This clonotype showed up many times. The V and J genes are TRBV27 and TRBJ2-1; D possibly corresponds to TRBD1 (6 bases). Trimming removed 4 bases from V and 4 bases from J, with 8 bases in between. In germline, CDR1 is MNHEY, CDR2 SMNVEV (reference sequence). The CDR3 consists of 13 residues. Here the CDR3 DNA reads TGTGCCAGCAGTTGGACAGCGTACAATGAGCAGTTCTTC. This translates into CASSWTAYNEQFF.

This clonotype was recorded once. The CDR3 sequence: CASSQGLTDEKLFF. CDR3 DNA: TGCGCCAGCAGCCAAGGATTGACTGACGAAAAACTGTTTTTT. The chain is built from TRBV4-3 and TRBJ1-4; D not certain. Germline V gives CDR1 LGHNA, CDR2 YSLEER. This CDR3 is 14 amino acids long. The V end was cut by 1 base, the J end by 8 bases, with 11 bases between.

The chain recombines TRBV19 with TRBJ1-5, with D maybe TRBD1 (6 bases). V gave up 5 bases and J gave up 4 bases, with 21 bases separating them. The V gene's germline CDR1 is LNHDA and CDR2 SQIVND (reference sequence). This CDR3 spans 17 amino acids. CDR3 in amino acids: CASSPMPGHNFNQPQHF. The CDR3 DNA reads as TGTGCCAGTAGTCCGATGCCGGGACACAACTTTAATCAGCCCCAGCATTTT.

The sample holds many counts of this clonotype. The chain uses TRBV6-1 and TRBJ2-6, with D unclear. CDR1 is MNHNS, CDR2 SASEGT, per germline. V was pared by 0 bases and J by 2 bases, with 2 bases between. The CDR3 has 14 amino acids. CDR3 sequence (DNA): TGTGCCAGCAGTGAAGCGCCTGGGGCCAACGTCCTGACTTTC. As protein: CASSEAPGANVLTF.

Only a few counts were recorded for this clonotype. V and J are TRBV29-1 and TRBJ2-3, with D possibly matching TRBD2 (5 bases). Per the germline V gene, CDR1 is SQVTM and CDR2 is ANQGSEA. CDR3 size: 14 residues. Between the trimmed V and J ends, which lost 4 bases and 2 bases, there was a span of 13 bases. CDR3 in DNA: TGCAGCGTTGTGGTACCGGGAACCACAGATACGCAGTATTTT. It encodes CSVVVPGTTDTQYF.

The gene calls are TRBV15 and TRBJ1-6; a weak D match, TRBD1 (6 bases). The V gene lost 7 bases and the J gene lost 6 bases, with 19 bases spanning the gap. The CDR3 contains 16 residues. Germline CDR1 LNHNV, CDR2 YYDKDF (reference sequence). The CDR3: CATTQQGTGFNSPLHF. In DNA form, the CDR3 reads TGTGCCACCACCCAGCAGGGCACAGGGTTTAATTCACCCCTCCACTTT.